The rows below give T cell receptor beta chains drawn from one sample of a study of T cell responses to AZD1222 COVID-19 vaccine. Clones were read by immunoSEQ multiplex PCR, and TCRdb kept only the in-frame ones, dropping some. The sample has some 160,000 clones, approximately 93% seen once. The source was peripheral blood, collected on day 0 of AZD1222 vaccination. All receptors derive from an adult in good health. CDR3s include the opening cysteine and the closing phenylalanine or tryptophan. For some rows the clone size is stated as once, few or many, or as a class when expanded; others skip it.

abundance	v_gene	j_gene	CDR3aa
-	TRBV5-1	TRBJ2-1	CASHDYNEQFF
-	TRBV7-7	TRBJ2-6	CASSSGRGSGANVLTF
-	TRBV5-1	TRBJ1-4	CASSFQGRDNEKLFF
-	TRBV19	TRBJ2-1	CASSAGLGGEQFF
-	TRBV29-1	TRBJ2-5	CSVQRDRVKETQYF
-	TRBV5-8	TRBJ2-3	CASSPLAGGFTDTQYF
-	TRBV30	TRBJ1-5	CAWSVHSSQPQHF
-	TRBV5-1	TRBJ1-3	CASSLDRNTIYF
-	TRBV9	TRBJ2-2	CASSDPGLGATGELFF
-	TRBV27	TRBJ1-2	CASSLTGVGYTF
-	TRBV6-1	TRBJ1-5	CASSGGNNQPQHF
-	TRBV28	TRBJ1-1	CASTPLGIMGAFF
-	TRBV3-1/TRBV3-2	TRBJ1-1	CASSLLQGSTEAFF
-	TRBV5-1	TRBJ1-2	CASSLQGASYGYTF
-	TRBV3-1/TRBV3-2	TRBJ1-3	CASSLGQPLSGNTIYF
-	TRBV4-1	TRBJ2-3	CASSQDSGTDTQYF
-	TRBV5-1	TRBJ1-1	CASSPLQGDTEAFF
-	TRBV10-3	TRBJ2-5	CAISSGWETQYF
once	TRBV10-2	TRBJ2-3	CASSEYPGGQGDTQYF
-	TRBV30	TRBJ1-2	CAWSLQGFRGTF
-	TRBV28	TRBJ1-6	CASTVRGRKGGYNSPLHF
once	TRBV5-6	TRBJ2-3	CASSFMGGNGDTQYF
-	TRBV5-8	TRBJ1-1	CASSFNRNTEAFF
-	TRBV30	TRBJ2-7	CAWSVRPSGAYEQYF
-	TRBV6-5	TRBJ1-2	CASSPPGFYGYTF
-	TRBV12-3/TRBV12-4	TRBJ1-5	CASSRDSHQPQHF
-	TRBV18	TRBJ1-1	CASSQKGATEAFF
-	TRBV6-2/TRBV6-3	TRBJ1-1	CASSYGTGWNTEAFF
-	TRBV4-3	TRBJ2-1	CASSQDRVQGAALGVDEQFF
-	TRBV5-1	TRBJ2-3	CASSPGGQGTDTQYF
once	TRBV24-1	TRBJ2-5	CATSDSGTSGETQYF
-	TRBV2	TRBJ1-1	CASTKDTEAFF
-	TRBV5-1	TRBJ2-3	CASSQTDTQYF
-	TRBV4-1	TRBJ2-2	CASFPAGVGTGELFF
-	TRBV21-1	TRBJ2-2	CASSIRGTGQPNTGELFF
-	TRBV30	TRBJ1-6	CAWGPLSSYNSPLHF
-	TRBV4-1	TRBJ1-2	CASSHQDRADGYTF
once	TRBV5-1	TRBJ2-5	CASSSRGGEKETQYF
-	TRBV23-1	TRBJ2-2	CASSQAPSNTGELFF